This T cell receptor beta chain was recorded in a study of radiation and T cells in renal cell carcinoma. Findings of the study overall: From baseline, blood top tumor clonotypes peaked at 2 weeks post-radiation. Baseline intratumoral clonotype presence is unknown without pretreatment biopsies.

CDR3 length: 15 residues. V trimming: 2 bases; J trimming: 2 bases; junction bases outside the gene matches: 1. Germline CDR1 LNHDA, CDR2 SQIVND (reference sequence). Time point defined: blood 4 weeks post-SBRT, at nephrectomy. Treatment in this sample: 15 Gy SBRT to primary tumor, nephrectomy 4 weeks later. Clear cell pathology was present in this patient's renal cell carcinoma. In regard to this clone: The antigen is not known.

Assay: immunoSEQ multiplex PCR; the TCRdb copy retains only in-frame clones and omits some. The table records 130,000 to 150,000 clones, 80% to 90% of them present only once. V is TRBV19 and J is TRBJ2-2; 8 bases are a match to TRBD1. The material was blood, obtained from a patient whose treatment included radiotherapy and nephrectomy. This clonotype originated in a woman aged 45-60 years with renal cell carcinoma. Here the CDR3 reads CASSISGGNTGELFF. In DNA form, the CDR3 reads TGTGCCAGTAGTATATCAGGGGGCAACACCGGGGAGCTGTTTTTT.